The entry below gives a single T cell receptor (beta chain) sequence along with its context. Its matching antigen is unknown. Libraries were prepared by immunoSEQ multiplex PCR; TCRdb keeps only in-frame clonotypes and omits some of them. The sample contains approximately 99,000 clones, approximately 89% of which appear only once. These data originate in a study of T cell responses to AZD1222 COVID-19 vaccine. Study-level results: It should be noted that donors were predominantly white British and more often female, and clonal diversity was possibly underestimated. Nearly half of spike-specific TCRs reportedly target unmutated variant regions. The study found Spike-specific TCR breadth and depth rose after two AZD1222 doses. Samples come after the peak T cell response, not at day 14.

V gave up 4 bases and J gave up 3 bases; unmatched junction bases: 3. Germline loops: CDR1 SGHTA, CDR2 FQGNSA. The CDR3 runs 14 residues. This specimen was peripheral blood, taken on day 0 of MenACWY control vaccination. The chain is built from TRBV7-2 and TRBJ1-2, with 9 positions matching TRBD1. The clonotype was recovered from an adult in good health. The CDR3 sequence: CASSSQGAYYGYTF. CDR3 nucleotides: TGTGCCAGCAGCTCACAGGGGGCGTACTATGGCTACACCTTC.